This T cell receptor beta chain was captured in a study of shared clonotypes between healthy human individuals. This clone was detected only once. The CDR3 spans 11 residues. Trimming cost V 5 bases and J 8 bases, with 10 bases left between them. Germline V gives CDR1 LGHNA, CDR2 YNFKEQ. Samples underwent the assay at deep level. Sequenced by immunoSEQ multiplex PCR; TCRdb stores in-frame clones only, minus some. The data contain a few million clones, approximately 90% of them singletons. The clonotype originates from a young man in good health. J is TRBJ2-7 and V is TRBV4-2; D remains ambiguous. Specimen: naive CD4+ T cells sorted from blood. Subset indicated: CD45RA+ positively selected. CDR3 in DNA: TGTGCCAGCAGCGCGCAGGCACAGCAGTACTTC. Residues: CASSAQAQQYF.